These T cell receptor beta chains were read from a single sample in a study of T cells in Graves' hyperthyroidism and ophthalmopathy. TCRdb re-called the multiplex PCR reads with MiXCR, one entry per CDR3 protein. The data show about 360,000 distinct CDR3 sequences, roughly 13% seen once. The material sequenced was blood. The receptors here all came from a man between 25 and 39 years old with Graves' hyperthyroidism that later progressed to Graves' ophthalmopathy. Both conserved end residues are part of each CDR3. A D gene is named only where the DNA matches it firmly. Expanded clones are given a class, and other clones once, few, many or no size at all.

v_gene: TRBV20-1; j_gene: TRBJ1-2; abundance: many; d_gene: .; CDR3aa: CSARFQGGRGYTF; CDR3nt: TGCAGTGCTAGATTTCAAGGGGGTCGGGGCTACACCTTC
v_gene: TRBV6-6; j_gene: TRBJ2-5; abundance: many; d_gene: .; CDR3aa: CASSYSLGPQETQYF; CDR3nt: TGTGCCAGCAGTTACTCGTTGGGGCCCCAAGAGACCCAGTACTTC
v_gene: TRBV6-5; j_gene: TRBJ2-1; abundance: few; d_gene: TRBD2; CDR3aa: CASSYSPSGGHLSYNKQFF; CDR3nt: TGTGCCAGCAGTTACTCGCCTAGCGGGGGGCACCTTTCCTACAATAAGCAGTTCTTC
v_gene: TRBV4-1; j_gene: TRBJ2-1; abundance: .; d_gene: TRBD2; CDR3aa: CASSRPSGGLRDNEQFF; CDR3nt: TGCGCCAGCAGCCGACCAAGCGGGGGGCTTAGGGACAATGAGCAGTTCTTC
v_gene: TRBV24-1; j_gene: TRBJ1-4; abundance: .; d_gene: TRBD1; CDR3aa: CATSDRTGGTEELFF; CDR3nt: TGTGCCACCAGTGATCGGACAGGGGGGACTGAAGAACTGTTTTTT
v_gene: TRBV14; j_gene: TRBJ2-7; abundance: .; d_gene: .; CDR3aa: CASSQGQHYEQYF; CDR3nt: TGTGCCAGCAGCCAAGGGCAGCACTACGAGCAGTACTTC
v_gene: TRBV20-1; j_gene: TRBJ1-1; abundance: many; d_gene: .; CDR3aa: CSASPGMGTEAFF; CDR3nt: TGCAGTGCTAGTCCTGGCATGGGCACTGAAGCTTTCTTT
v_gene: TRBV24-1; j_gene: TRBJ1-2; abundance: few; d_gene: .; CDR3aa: CATSDPLWGNGYTF; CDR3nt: TGTGCCACCAGTGACCCGTTGTGGGGGAATGGCTACACCTTC
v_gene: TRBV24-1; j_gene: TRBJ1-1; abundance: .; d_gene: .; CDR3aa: CATRLTAEAFF; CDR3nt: TGTGCCACCAGACTGACAGCTGAAGCTTTCTTT
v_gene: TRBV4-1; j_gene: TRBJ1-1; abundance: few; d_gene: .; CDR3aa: CASRSSKENTEAFF; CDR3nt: TGCGCCAGCAGGTCAAGTAAAGAGAACACTGAAGCTTTCTTT
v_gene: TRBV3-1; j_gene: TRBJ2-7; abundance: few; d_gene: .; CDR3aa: CASSRRQAEYEQYF; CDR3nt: TGTGCCAGCAGCCGACGACAGGCGGAATACGAGCAGTACTTC
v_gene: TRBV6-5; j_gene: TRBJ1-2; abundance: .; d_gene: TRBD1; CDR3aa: CASSYKGTGGGYTF; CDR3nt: TGTGCCAGCAGTTACAAGGGGACAGGAGGTGGCTACACCTTC
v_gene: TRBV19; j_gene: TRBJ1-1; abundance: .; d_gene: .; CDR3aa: CASSPLQANSEAFF; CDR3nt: TGTGCCAGTAGTCCTCTCCAGGCAAACTCTGAAGCTTTCTTT
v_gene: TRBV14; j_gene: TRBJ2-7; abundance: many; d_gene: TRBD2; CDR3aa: CASSQASGGEQYF; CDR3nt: TGTGCCAGCAGCCAAGCTTCGGGGGGAGAGCAGTACTTC
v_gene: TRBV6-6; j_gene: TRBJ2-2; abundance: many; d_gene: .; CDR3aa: CASSYWSRGGNTGELFF; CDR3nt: TGTGCCAGCAGTTACTGGTCAAGGGGGGGTAACACCGGGGAGCTGTTTTTT
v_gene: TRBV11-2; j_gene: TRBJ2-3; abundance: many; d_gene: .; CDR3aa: CASSLGRLLGLRRADTQYF; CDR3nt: TGTGCCAGCAGCTTAGGCAGGCTACTAGGATTAAGGAGGGCAGATACGCAGTATTTT
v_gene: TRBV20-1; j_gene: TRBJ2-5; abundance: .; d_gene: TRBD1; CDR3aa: CSAKDYWGWDRGRETQYF; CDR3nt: TGCAGTGCCAAAGACTACTGGGGCTGGGACAGGGGGCGGGAGACCCAGTACTTC
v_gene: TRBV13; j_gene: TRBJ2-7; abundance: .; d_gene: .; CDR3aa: CASSFRRSSYEQYF; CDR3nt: TGTGCCAGCAGCTTCAGGAGGAGCTCCTACGAGCAGTACTTC
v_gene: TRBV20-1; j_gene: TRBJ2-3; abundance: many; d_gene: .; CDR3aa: CSARVVFIPLGTDTQYF; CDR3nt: TGCAGTGCTAGAGTAGTCTTTATCCCTTTAGGCACAGATACGCAGTATTTT
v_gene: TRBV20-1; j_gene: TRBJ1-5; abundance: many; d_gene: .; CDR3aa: CSAKRTGHSNQPQHF; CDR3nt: TGCAGTGCTAAAAGGACGGGCCATAGCAATCAGCCCCAGCATTTT
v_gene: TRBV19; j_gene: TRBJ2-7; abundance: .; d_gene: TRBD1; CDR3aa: CASTPSGTGAEQYF; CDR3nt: TGTGCCAGTACTCCATCCGGGACAGGGGCCGAGCAGTACTTC
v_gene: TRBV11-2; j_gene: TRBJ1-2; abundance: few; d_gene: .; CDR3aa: CASSLSQTHGYTF; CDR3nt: TGTGCCAGCAGCTTAAGCCAGACCCATGGCTACACCTTC
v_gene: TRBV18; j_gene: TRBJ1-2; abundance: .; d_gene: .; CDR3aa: CASSPGPGDYGYTF; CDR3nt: TGTGCCAGCTCCCCCGGACCGGGGGACTATGGCTACACCTTC
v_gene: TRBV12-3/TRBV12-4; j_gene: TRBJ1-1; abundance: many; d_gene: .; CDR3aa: CASSWGAGAFF; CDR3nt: TGTGCCAGCAGTTGGGGGGCCGGAGCTTTCTTT
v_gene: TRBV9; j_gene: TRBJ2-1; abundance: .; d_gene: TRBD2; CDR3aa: CASSASGGQYNEQFF; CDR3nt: TGTGCCAGCAGCGCGAGCGGGGGGCAATACAATGAGCAGTTCTTC
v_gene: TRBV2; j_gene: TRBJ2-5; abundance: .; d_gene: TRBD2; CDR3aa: CASSVAGGFQETQYF; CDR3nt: TGTGCCAGCAGTGTAGCGGGGGGCTTCCAAGAGACCCAGTACTTC
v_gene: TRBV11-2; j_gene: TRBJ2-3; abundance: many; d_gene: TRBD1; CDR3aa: CASSRRTGPDTQYF; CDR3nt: TGTGCCAGCAGCCGCCGGACAGGGCCAGATACGCAGTATTTT
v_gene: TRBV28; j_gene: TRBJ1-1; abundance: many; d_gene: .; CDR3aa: CASSLLSSYEAFF; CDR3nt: TGTGCCAGCAGCCTTCTTAGTAGCTACGAAGCTTTCTTT
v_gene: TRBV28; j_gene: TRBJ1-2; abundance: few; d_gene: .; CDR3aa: CASSFPLGAINYGYTF; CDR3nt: TGTGCCAGCAGTTTCCCCCTGGGGGCAATAAACTATGGCTACACCTTC
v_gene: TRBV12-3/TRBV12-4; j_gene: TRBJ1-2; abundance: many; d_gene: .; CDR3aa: CASSFGGSNYGYTF; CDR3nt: TGCGCCAGCAGCTTCGGCGGATCTAACTATGGCTACACCTTC
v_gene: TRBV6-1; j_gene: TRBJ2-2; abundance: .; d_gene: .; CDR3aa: CATLAPNTGELFF; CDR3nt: TGTGCCACCCTAGCTCCGAACACCGGGGAGCTGTTTTTT
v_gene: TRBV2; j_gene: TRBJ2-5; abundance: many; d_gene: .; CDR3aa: CASLQQETQYF; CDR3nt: TGTGCCAGCCTCCAGCAAGAGACCCAGTACTTC
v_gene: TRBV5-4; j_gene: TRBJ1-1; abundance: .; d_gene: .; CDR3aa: CASSYGQGRYNTEAFF; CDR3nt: TGTGCCAGCAGCTACGGCCAGGGAAGGTATAACACTGAAGCTTTCTTT
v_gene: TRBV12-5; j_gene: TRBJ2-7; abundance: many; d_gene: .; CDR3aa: CASGTRPAGIYYEQYF; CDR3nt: TGTGCTAGTGGTACCCGACCTGCTGGGATCTACTACGAGCAGTACTTC
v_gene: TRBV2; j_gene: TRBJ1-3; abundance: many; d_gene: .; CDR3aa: CASSEGDAGNTIYF; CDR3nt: TGTGCCAGCAGTGAAGGGGACGCTGGAAACACCATATATTTT
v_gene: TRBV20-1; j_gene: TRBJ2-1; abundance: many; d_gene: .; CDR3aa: CSVLDRSSYNEQFF; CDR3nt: TGCAGTGTTCTCGACAGAAGCTCCTACAATGAGCAGTTCTTC
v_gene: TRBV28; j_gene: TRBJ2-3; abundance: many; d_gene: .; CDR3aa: CASSSSPGTHTTDTQYF; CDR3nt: TGTGCCAGCAGTAGTTCCCCCGGGACCCACACCACAGATACGCAGTATTTT
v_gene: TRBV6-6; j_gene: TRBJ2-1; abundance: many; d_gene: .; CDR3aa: CASSYSGDRLYDEQFF; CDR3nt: TGTGCCAGCAGTTACTCAGGAGACAGGCTATACGATGAGCAGTTCTTC
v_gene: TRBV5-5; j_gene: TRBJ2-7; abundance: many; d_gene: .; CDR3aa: CASSLGPSFWYEQYF; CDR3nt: TGTGCCAGCAGCTTGGGACCGTCCTTTTGGTACGAGCAGTACTTC
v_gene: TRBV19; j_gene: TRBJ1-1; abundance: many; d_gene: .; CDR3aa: CASRRGSNTEAFF; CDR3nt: TGTGCCAGCAGGCGGGGAAGTAACACTGAAGCTTTCTTT
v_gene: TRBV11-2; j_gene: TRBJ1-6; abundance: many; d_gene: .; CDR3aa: CASSYPNSPLHF; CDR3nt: TGTGCCAGCAGTTATCCGAATTCACCCCTCCACTTT
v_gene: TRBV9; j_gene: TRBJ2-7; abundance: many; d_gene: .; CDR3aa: CASSVPHEQYF; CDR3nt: TGTGCCAGCAGCGTCCCCCACGAGCAGTACTTC
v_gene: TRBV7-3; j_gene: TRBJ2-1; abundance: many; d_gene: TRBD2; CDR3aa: CASSFTSGVAEQFF; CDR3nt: TGTGCCAGCAGCTTTACTAGCGGGGTTGCTGAGCAGTTCTTC
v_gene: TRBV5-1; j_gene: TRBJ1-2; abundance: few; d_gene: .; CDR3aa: CASSLDIRNYTF; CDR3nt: TGCGCCAGCAGCTTGGACATCAGGAACTACACCTTC
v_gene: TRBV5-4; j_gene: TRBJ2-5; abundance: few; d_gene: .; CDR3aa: CASSRGRIQETQYF; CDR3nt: TGTGCCAGCAGCCGGGGACGTATCCAAGAGACCCAGTACTTC
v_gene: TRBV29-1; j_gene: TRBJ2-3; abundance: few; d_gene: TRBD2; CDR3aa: CSVELGTSATTDTQYF; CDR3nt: TGCAGCGTTGAATTGGGGACTAGCGCGACCACAGATACGCAGTATTTT
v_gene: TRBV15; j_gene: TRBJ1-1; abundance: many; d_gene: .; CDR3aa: CATSRDQRPNTEAFF; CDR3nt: TGTGCCACCAGCAGAGATCAACGGCCGAACACTGAAGCTTTCTTT
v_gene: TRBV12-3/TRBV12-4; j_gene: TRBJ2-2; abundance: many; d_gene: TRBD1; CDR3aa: CASSPVPGQYTGELFF; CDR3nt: TGTGCCAGCAGTCCGGTCCCGGGACAGTACACCGGGGAGCTGTTTTTT
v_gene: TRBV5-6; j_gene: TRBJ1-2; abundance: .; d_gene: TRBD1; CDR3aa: CASSLGTGANYGYTF; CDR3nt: TGTGCCAGCAGCTTGGGGACAGGAGCTAACTATGGCTACACCTTC
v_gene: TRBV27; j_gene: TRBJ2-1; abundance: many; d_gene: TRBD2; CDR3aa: CASSLWAGGPRAYNEQFF; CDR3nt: TGTGCCAGCAGTTTATGGGCGGGGGGGCCTCGGGCCTACAATGAGCAGTTCTTC
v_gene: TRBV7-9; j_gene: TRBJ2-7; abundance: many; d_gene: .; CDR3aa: CASSLASTYYEQYF; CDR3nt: TGTGCCAGCAGCTTAGCGAGCACCTACTACGAGCAGTACTTC
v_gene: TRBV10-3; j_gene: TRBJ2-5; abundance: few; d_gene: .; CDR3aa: CAIMGQSGETQYF; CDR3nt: TGTGCCATCATGGGGCAGTCGGGGGAGACCCAGTACTTC
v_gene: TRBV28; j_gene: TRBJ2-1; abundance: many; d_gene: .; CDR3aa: CASSLSRYNEQFF; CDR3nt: TGTGCCAGCAGTTTATCCAGGTACAATGAGCAGTTCTTC
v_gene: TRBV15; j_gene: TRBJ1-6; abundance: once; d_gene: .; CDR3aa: CATSAWTGRTYNSPLHF; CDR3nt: TGTGCCACCAGCGCCTGGACCGGGAGGACCTATAATTCACCCCTCCACTTT
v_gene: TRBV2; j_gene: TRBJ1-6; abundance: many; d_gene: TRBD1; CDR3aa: CASREDRGYNSPLHF; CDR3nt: TGTGCCAGCAGGGAGGACAGGGGATATAATTCACCCCTCCACTTT
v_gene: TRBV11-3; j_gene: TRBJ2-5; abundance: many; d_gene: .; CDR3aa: CASSLDQGFQETQYF; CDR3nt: TGTGCCAGCAGCTTAGACCAGGGATTCCAAGAGACCCAGTACTTC
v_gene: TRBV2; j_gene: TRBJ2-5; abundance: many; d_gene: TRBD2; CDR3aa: CASSELGGGGETQYF; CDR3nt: TGTGCCAGCAGTGAATTGGGCGGGGGGGGAGAGACCCAGTACTTC
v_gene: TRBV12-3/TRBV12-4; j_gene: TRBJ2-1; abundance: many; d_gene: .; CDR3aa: CASRTGLYNEQFF; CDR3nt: TGTGCCAGCAGGACAGGACTCTACAATGAGCAGTTCTTC
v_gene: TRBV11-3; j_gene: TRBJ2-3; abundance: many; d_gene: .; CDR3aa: CASSLLGRMSTDTQYF; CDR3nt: TGTGCCAGCAGCTTGTTGGGCAGAATGAGCACAGATACGCAGTATTTT